The 7 T cell receptor beta chains below were found in one sample sequenced in a study of shared clonotypes between healthy human individuals. Method: immunoSEQ multiplex PCR; TCRdb's copy keeps in-frame clones and lacks some. The sample lists a few hundred thousand clones; roughly 70% were seen once. Sequencing input: memory CD4+ T cells sorted from blood. Subset noted: CD45RA-negative fraction. Every receptor here comes from a man aged 25-45 years in good health.

CDR3 loop: CASSYASGRNEQFF. CDR3 nucleotides: TGTGCCAGCAGCTATGCTAGCGGGAGAAATGAGCAGTTCTTC. J is TRBJ2-1 and V is TRBV7-9, with 10 nucleotides matching TRBD2. The germline CDR1 and CDR2 sequences are SEHNR and FQNEAQ (reference sequence). V lost 4 bases, J lost 7 bases, and 4 bases stayed unmatched. This CDR3 comprises 14 residues.

The chain carries TRBV28 and TRBJ2-7; TRBD1 matches at 7 bases. This CDR3 has 16 amino acids. CDR1 is MDHEN, CDR2 SYDVKM, per germline. Trimming took 3 bases from V and 6 from J; bases not matched to a gene: 14. DNA of the CDR3: TGTGCCAGCAGTTTTAGGGACAGTCGAGGGCCGGGCGAGCAGTACTTC. This gives the protein CASSFRDSRGPGEQYF.

The CDR3 DNA follows: TGCGCCAGCAGTGCCGGGATGAACACCGGGGAGCTGTTTTTT. Amino acid sequence: CASSAGMNTGELFF. The chain recombines TRBV5-1 with TRBJ2-2, with D perhaps TRBD2 (5 bases). The germline V gene has CDR1 SGHRS and CDR2 YFSETQ. Trimming cost V 5 bases and J 1 base, with 9 bases left between them. This CDR3 is 14 amino acids long.

V is TRBV10-1 and J is TRBJ2-3; maybe TRBD2 (5 bases). V was pared by 8 bases and J by 0 bases, with 12 bases between. The CDR3 covers 14 residues. Germline V lookup: CDR1 WNHNN, CDR2 SYGVQD (reference sequence). The CDR3 loop reads CASGKTGSTDTQYF. In DNA, the CDR3 is TGCGCCAGCGGAAAGACGGGGAGCACAGATACGCAGTATTTT.

The J gene is TRBJ2-7, the V gene TRBV6-1; D not resolved. This CDR3 is 14 amino acids long. The germline V gene has CDR1 MNHNS and CDR2 SASEGT. Trimming pared 8 bases from V and 6 bases from J, leaving 20 bases between. The CDR3 coding sequence is TGTGCCAGCCTAGGGCCTTTTGGGGTCGGCGAGCAGTACTTC. As protein: CASLGPFGVGEQYF.

V gene TRBV6-4 combines with J gene TRBJ2-1; TRBD2 is a possible D gene (6 bases). From germline, CDR1 is MRHNA and CDR2 SNTAGT. CDR3 size: 17 residues. V shed 6 bases and J shed 4 bases, with 22 bases lying between them. In nucleotides, the CDR3 is TGTGCCAGCAGCGCTGTGGGGCTAGCGCGTAGTTACAATGAGCAGTTCTTC. Its protein is CASSAVGLARSYNEQFF.

This chain connects TRBV7-9 to TRBJ2-1; the match to TRBD2 covers 8 bases. Germline V gene data show CDR1 as SEHNR and CDR2 as FQNEAQ (reference sequence). V gave up 2 bases and J gave up 2 bases; unmatched junction bases: 2. This CDR3 comprises 15 residues. The chain's CDR3 is CASSLSGGAYNEQFF. The CDR3 DNA reads TGTGCCAGCAGCTTATCGGGAGGGGCCTACAATGAGCAGTTCTTC. The whole variable domain, remainder taken from reference TRBV7-9 and TRBJ2-1, is DTGVSQNPRHKITKRGQNVTFRCDPISEHNRLYWYRQTLGQGPEFLTYFQNEAQLEKSRLLSDRFSAERPKGSFSTLEIQRTEQGDSAMYLCASSLSGGAYNEQFFGPGTRLTVL.